The 8 T cell receptor beta chains below were found in one sample sequenced in a study of CD8+CD57+ T cells in acquired aplastic anemia. TCR beta VDJ combinations and CDR3 sequences were profiled from genomic DNA. TCRdb reprocessed the reads via MiXCR and lists one record per CDR3 protein. The sample yields some 150,000 distinct CDR3 sequences, 71% seen once. Sequencing was done on patients that had shown CD8+CD57+ cell expansion by flow cytometry. The sample was sorted CD4+, CD8+, or CD8+CD57+ T cells (not recorded which) from PBMCs. These TCRs come from a human donor with aplastic anemia.

This clonotype was observed once. The chain links TRBV7-2 to TRBJ2-1, with 10 bases that match TRBD2. The CDR3 has 15 amino acids. V shed 5 bases and J 1 base; nucleotides not matched to a gene: 2. Germline V gives CDR1 SGHTA, CDR2 FQGNSA. Here the CDR3 DNA reads TGTGCCAGCAGCGGGACTAGCGCGTCCTACAATGAGCAGTTCTTC. This translates into CASSGTSASYNEQFF.

The gene calls are TRBV14 and TRBJ2-1, with D perhaps being TRBD1 or TRBD2 (7 bases each). Germline V gives CDR1 SGHDN, CDR2 FVKESK. Trimming took off 0 bases at V and 7 bases at J, with 16 bases between the two ends. The CDR3 extends over 16 amino acids. The CDR3 spells CASSQEWPGGGNEQFF. The CDR3 DNA reads as TGTGCCAGCAGCCAAGAGTGGCCAGGGGGGGGGAATGAGCAGTTCTTC.

The rearrangement joins TRBV7-2 to TRBJ1-6; D is unresolved. Trimming shortened V by 5 bases and J by 11 bases, and 16 bases separated the two germline ends. This CDR3 is 14 amino acids long. Germline V gives CDR1 SGHTA, CDR2 FQGNSA. The CDR3, as DNA: TGTGCCAGCAGCAGGTCCTCCGGGGAGCCACCCCTCCACTTT. Residues: CASSRSSGEPPLHF.

J is TRBJ2-5 and V is TRBV29-1, with D tentatively TRBD1 (5 bases). This CDR3 region has 12 residues. CDR1 is SQVTM, CDR2 ANQGSEA, per germline. Trimming removed 3 bases from V and 1 base from J, with 6 bases in between. The CDR3 loop is CSVDRAQETQYF. The CDR3 bases are TGCAGCGTTGACAGGGCCCAAGAGACCCAGTACTTC.

V usage is TRBV6-1 and J usage is TRBJ1-4, with D possibly TRBD1 on 5 matching bases. Trimming shortened V by 7 bases and J by 0 bases, and 12 bases separated the two germline ends. The germline CDR1 and CDR2 sequences are MNHNS and SASEGT. The CDR3 totals 15 residues. CDR3 coding DNA: TGTGCCAGCAATCTCGGACATGCAACTAATGAAAAACTGTTTTTT. Translation gives CASNLGHATNEKLFF.

J is TRBJ2-6 and V is TRBV5-1; maybe TRBD2 (5 bases). Per the germline V gene, CDR1 is SGHRS and CDR2 is YFSETQ. The CDR3 consists of 15 residues. The ends were cut back, 0 bases at V and 4 bases at J, with 8 bases in the middle. The CDR3 DNA reads as TGCGCCAGCAGCTTGGAGCAGCGGGGGGCCAACGTCCTGACTTTC. Amino acid sequence: CASSLEQRGANVLTF.

V is TRBV7-8 and J is TRBJ2-7, with D tentatively TRBD2 (5 bases). Trimming removed 1 base from V and 9 bases from J, with 16 bases in between. This CDR3 region has 14 residues. Germline V gene lookup returns CDR1 SGHVS and CDR2 FQNEAQ. The CDR3 DNA is TGTGCCAGCAGCTTAGGGGAGAGGGCAGGTTGGCAGTACTTC. It yields the protein CASSLGERAGWQYF.

Only a few counts were recorded for this clonotype. V and J are TRBV5-4 and TRBJ1-6; tentatively, D is TRBD1 (5 bases). V lost 5 bases to trimming and J lost 9 bases, with 15 bases between them. Germline CDR1 and CDR2: SGHNT and YYREEE (reference sequence). There are 14 residues in the CDR3. CDR3 sequence: CASSRGEASSPLHF. The CDR3 nucleotides are TGTGCCAGCAGTAGAGGGGAGGCAAGTTCACCCCTCCACTTT.